These T cell receptor beta chains were read from a single sample in a study of radiotherapy plus CTLA-4 blockade in lung cancer. Using immunoSEQ multiplex PCR, the repertoire was profiled, and TCRdb retains in-frame clones only, with some absent. Here the sample spans roughly 2,900 clones, approximately 84% being singletons. Sequencing used tumor tissue, obtained from a patient treated with radiotherapy plus ipilimumab. The receptors stem from a human donor with non-small cell lung cancer that progressed on radiotherapy plus ipilimumab. Each CDR3 is given without its conserved first and last residue. A clone size is listed for some rows: how often the clone was seen (once, few, many), or a class if it is expanded.

cdr3_aa: ASSISLILVGGVDVTQY
j_call: TRBJ2-3
clone_size: .
v_call: TRBV19

cdr3_aa: ASSLGGSGGLETQY
j_call: TRBJ2-5
clone_size: .
v_call: TRBV7-8

cdr3_aa: ATSSPRDGGVDGYT
j_call: TRBJ1-2
clone_size: .
v_call: TRBV15

cdr3_aa: ASSLDRTYGYT
j_call: TRBJ1-2
clone_size: .
v_call: TRBV5-6

cdr3_aa: ASSLRQENTEAF
j_call: TRBJ1-1
clone_size: .
v_call: TRBV9

cdr3_aa: ATSRGGSGQPQH
j_call: TRBJ1-5
clone_size: .
v_call: TRBV15

cdr3_aa: ASSVARSGNTIY
j_call: TRBJ1-3
clone_size: .
v_call: TRBV9

cdr3_aa: ASSLKAGINQPQH
j_call: TRBJ1-5
clone_size: .
v_call: TRBV27

cdr3_aa: ASSQDRGNTGELF
j_call: TRBJ2-2
clone_size: few
v_call: TRBV13

cdr3_aa: ASSEIMQGRFYNEQF
j_call: TRBJ2-1
clone_size: .
v_call: TRBV2

cdr3_aa: ASSLRGVDEQF
j_call: TRBJ2-1
clone_size: .
v_call: TRBV9

cdr3_aa: ASRAPDSPSEQY
j_call: TRBJ2-7
clone_size: .
v_call: TRBV7-9

cdr3_aa: ASSTGQGDAGTEAF
j_call: TRBJ1-1
clone_size: .
v_call: TRBV5-1

cdr3_aa: ASVFMRGSTDTQY
j_call: TRBJ2-3
clone_size: once
v_call: TRBV6-1

cdr3_aa: ASSPTGVGSPLH
j_call: TRBJ1-6
clone_size: few
v_call: TRBV18

cdr3_aa: ASSLDGHYNSPLH
j_call: TRBJ1-6
clone_size: .
v_call: TRBV18

cdr3_aa: ASSLDVDTQY
j_call: TRBJ2-3
clone_size: .
v_call: TRBV11-2

cdr3_aa: ASSQPSGGLDTNIQY
j_call: TRBJ2-4
clone_size: .
v_call: TRBV4-1

cdr3_aa: ASRVHGTFDYGYT
j_call: TRBJ1-2
clone_size: .
v_call: TRBV27

cdr3_aa: ASNREGNQPQH
j_call: TRBJ1-5
clone_size: .
v_call: TRBV2

cdr3_aa: ASSQDFGLASLGQF
j_call: TRBJ2-1
clone_size: .
v_call: TRBV4-1

cdr3_aa: ASSWTQLNTEAF
j_call: TRBJ1-1
clone_size: .
v_call: TRBV11-2

cdr3_aa: ASSRDSTDTQY
j_call: TRBJ2-3
clone_size: few
v_call: TRBV7-3

cdr3_aa: ASSRHQTHYGYT
j_call: TRBJ1-2
clone_size: once
v_call: TRBV21-1

cdr3_aa: ASSFLRGTQY
j_call: TRBJ2-7
clone_size: .
v_call: TRBV28

cdr3_aa: ATSRDLIGTGSHTEAF
j_call: TRBJ1-1
clone_size: .
v_call: TRBV15

cdr3_aa: ASSLLGQGADGELF
j_call: TRBJ2-2
clone_size: .
v_call: TRBV11-2

cdr3_aa: SAPADTEAF
j_call: TRBJ1-1
clone_size: once
v_call: TRBV20-1

cdr3_aa: ASSFSSFSNQPQH
j_call: TRBJ1-5
clone_size: .
v_call: TRBV6-5

cdr3_aa: SVGGPLLIQETQY
j_call: TRBJ2-5
clone_size: few
v_call: TRBV29-1

cdr3_aa: ASSSHSTGETEAF
j_call: TRBJ1-1
clone_size: once
v_call: TRBV7-9

cdr3_aa: ASSAGTGYTGELF
j_call: TRBJ2-2
clone_size: .
v_call: TRBV19

cdr3_aa: ASRRTPNTEAF
j_call: TRBJ1-1
clone_size: .
v_call: TRBV19

cdr3_aa: ASSLEGASGYT
j_call: TRBJ1-2
clone_size: .
v_call: TRBV5-1

cdr3_aa: ASSLDQGTKIQY
j_call: TRBJ2-7
clone_size: .
v_call: TRBV11-3

cdr3_aa: ASSYDRGFAPSLSGNTIY
j_call: TRBJ1-3
clone_size: .
v_call: TRBV5-4

cdr3_aa: ASSFLTGESNTEAF
j_call: TRBJ1-1
clone_size: .
v_call: TRBV28

cdr3_aa: ASSYRRPSSYNEQF
j_call: TRBJ2-1
clone_size: few
v_call: TRBV6-5

cdr3_aa: ASSKYTGANYGYI
j_call: TRBJ1-2
clone_size: .
v_call: TRBV5-1

cdr3_aa: ASSIPRGRGRDNTEAF
j_call: TRBJ1-1
clone_size: .
v_call: TRBV19

cdr3_aa: ASSVADSRSGNTIY
j_call: TRBJ1-3
clone_size: .
v_call: TRBV9

cdr3_aa: SVGTERHPQH
j_call: TRBJ1-5
clone_size: .
v_call: TRBV29-1

cdr3_aa: ASSQDQWTQETQY
j_call: TRBJ2-5
clone_size: .
v_call: TRBV4-1

cdr3_aa: ASSLGQGVSPLH
j_call: TRBJ1-6
clone_size: .
v_call: TRBV7-2

cdr3_aa: ASSIGAERPYEQY
j_call: TRBJ2-7
clone_size: .
v_call: TRBV19